This TCR beta chain came from a study of cytomegalovirus exposure and HLA in healthy donors. Study-wide findings and caveats: In an earlier analysis, productive rearrangement rates for most beta V segments clustered near 87% or 30%. TCR beta sequences reportedly predicted the HLA-A and HLA-B alleles of most subjects accurately. In a later analysis, productive TCRs from donors in an Asian-associated ancestry cluster reportedly carried fewer N-insertions than the cohort mean.

The study ran its PCR with 60 Vbeta and 13 Jbeta primers. This table comes from immunoSEQ multiplex PCR, and its TCRdb copy is limited to in-frame clones, with some not included. The sample comprises around 150,000 clones, 60% to 80% of which are singletons, and over 1.1% rests with the top ten. CDR1 and CDR2 from the germline V gene are SGHTA and FQGNSA. There are 14 residues in the CDR3. The table lists this clone with a count of one. The antigen remains undetermined. The chain joins TRBV7-2 to TRBJ2-5; 7 nucleotides line up with TRBD2. The end of the DNA aligns better with TRBJ2-7, so the J call may be wrong. The sequencing input was PBMCs. The sequence derives from a man in his 60s in good health and CMV-seronegative. The CDR3 sequence: CASSLGGSAYEQYF. As DNA, the CDR3 is TGTGCCAGCAGCTTAGGCGGGAGTGCCTACGAGCAGTACTTC.